This TCR beta chain is from a study of T cell responses to AZD1222 COVID-19 vaccine. Overall study results and limits: The study sampled repertoires only after the peak T cell response. At baseline, just 6 or 7 AZD1222 recipients tested seropositive.

Germline V lookup: CDR1 LGHNA, CDR2 YNFKEQ. With 0 bases removed from V and 8 bases from J, the gap between germline ends came to 10 bases. This CDR3 contains 14 residues. Profiling relied on immunoSEQ multiplex PCR, and the TCRdb table lists in-frame clones only, not all of them. The data contain roughly 100,000 clones, approximately 90% of them singletons. In regard to this clone: Its antigen remains unidentified.

The specimen comprised peripheral blood, sampled 28 days after the second AZD1222 dose. This sequence was found in an adult who received the AZD1222 COVID-19 vaccine. The chain recombines TRBV4-2 with TRBJ2-2; a possible D gene is TRBD2 (5 bases). As DNA, the CDR3 is TGTGCCAGCAGCCAAGATCCGGGGATAGGGGAGCTGTTTTTT. Its protein product is CASSQDPGIGELFF.